This T cell receptor (beta chain) came from a study of shared clonotypes between healthy human individuals. The naive CD8 subset, CD45RO-negative cells positively selected for CCR7, excluded terminally differentiated effector memory CD45RA+ cells. Sorted-subset replicate PCR reactions contained roughly 210 ng DNA, corresponding to some 29,000 T cell genomes. Assay: immunoSEQ multiplex PCR; the TCRdb copy retains only in-frame clones and omits some. Here the sample spans hundreds of thousands of clones, around 90% being singletons. The sequenced sample consisted of naive CD8+ T cells sorted from blood. The receptor was derived from a man aged 30-40 years in good health.

Here the CDR3 DNA reads TGTGCCAGTAGTATTCGCCGGGACAGGGGGTATGGAGAGCAGTACTTC. Translation: CASSIRRDRGYGEQYF. The chain employs TRBV19 and TRBJ2-7; 11 nucleotides line up with TRBD1. Losses at the gene ends were 3 bases for V and 7 bases for J; bases not matched to a gene: 11. This CDR3 has 16 residues. Germline loops: CDR1 LNHDA, CDR2 SQIVND (reference sequence).